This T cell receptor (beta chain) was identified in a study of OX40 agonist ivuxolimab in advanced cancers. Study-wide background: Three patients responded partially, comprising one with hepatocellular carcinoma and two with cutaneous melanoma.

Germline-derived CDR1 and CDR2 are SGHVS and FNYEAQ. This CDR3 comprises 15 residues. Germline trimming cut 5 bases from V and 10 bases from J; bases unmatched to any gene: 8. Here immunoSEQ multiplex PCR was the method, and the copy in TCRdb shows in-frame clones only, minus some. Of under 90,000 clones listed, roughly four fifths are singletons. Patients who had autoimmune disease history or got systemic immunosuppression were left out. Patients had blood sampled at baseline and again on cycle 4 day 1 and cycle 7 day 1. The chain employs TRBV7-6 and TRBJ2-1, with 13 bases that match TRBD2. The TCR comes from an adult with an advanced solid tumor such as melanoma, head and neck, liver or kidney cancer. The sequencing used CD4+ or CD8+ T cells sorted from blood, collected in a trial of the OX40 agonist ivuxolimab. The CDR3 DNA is TGTGCCAGCAGCGAACTAGCGGGGGGGCCCTGGGAGCAGTTCTTC. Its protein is CASSELAGGPWEQFF. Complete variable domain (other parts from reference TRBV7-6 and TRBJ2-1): GAGVSQSPRYKVTKRGQDVALRCDPISGHVSLYWYRQALGQGPEFLTYFNYEAQQDKSGLPNDRFSAERPEGSISTLTIQRTEQRDSAMYRCASSELAGGPWEQFFGPGTRLTVL.